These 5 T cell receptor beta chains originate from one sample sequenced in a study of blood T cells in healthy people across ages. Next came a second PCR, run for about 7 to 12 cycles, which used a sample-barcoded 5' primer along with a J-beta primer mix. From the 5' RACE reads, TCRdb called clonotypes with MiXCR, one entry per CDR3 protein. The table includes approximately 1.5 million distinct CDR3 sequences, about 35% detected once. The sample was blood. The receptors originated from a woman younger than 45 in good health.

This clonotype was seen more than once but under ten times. The CDR3 DNA is TGCAGTGCTAGAGTAAATGAGGGACTCCCCGTCTATGGCTACACCTTC. Amino acid sequence: CSARVNEGLPVYGYTF. The chain combines TRBV20-1 with TRBJ1-2, with D perhaps matching TRBD1 (5 bases). Trimming took 1 base from V and 4 from J, leaving 19 bases between them. CDR3 length: 16 residues. Germline loops: CDR1 DFQATT, CDR2 SNEGSKA (reference sequence).

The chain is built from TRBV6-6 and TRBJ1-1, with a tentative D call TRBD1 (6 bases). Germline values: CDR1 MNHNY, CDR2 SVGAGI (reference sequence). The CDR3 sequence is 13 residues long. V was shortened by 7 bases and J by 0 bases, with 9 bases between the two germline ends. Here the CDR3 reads CASNTGLNTEAFF. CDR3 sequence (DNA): TGTGCCAGCAATACAGGGTTGAACACTGAAGCTTTCTTT.

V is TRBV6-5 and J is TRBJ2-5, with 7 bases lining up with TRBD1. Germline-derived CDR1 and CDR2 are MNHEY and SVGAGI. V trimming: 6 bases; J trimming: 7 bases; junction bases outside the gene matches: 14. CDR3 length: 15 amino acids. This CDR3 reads CASSRRQGKSGTQYF. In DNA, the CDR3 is TGTGCCAGCAGCCGCCGACAGGGTAAATCCGGGACCCAGTACTTC.

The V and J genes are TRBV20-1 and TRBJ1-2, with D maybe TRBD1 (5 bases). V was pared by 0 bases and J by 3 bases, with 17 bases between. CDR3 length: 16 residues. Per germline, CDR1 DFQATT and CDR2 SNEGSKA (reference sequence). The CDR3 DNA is TGCAGTGCTAGAGATCTACCGGGGGAGAGGGACTATGGCTACACCTTC. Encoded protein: CSARDLPGERDYGYTF.

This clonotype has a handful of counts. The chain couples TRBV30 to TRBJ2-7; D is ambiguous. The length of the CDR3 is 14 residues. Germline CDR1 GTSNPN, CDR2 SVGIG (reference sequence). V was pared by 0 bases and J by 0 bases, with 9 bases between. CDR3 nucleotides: TGTGCCTGGAGTGTAACGTTACTCTCCTACGAGCAGTACTTC. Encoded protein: CAWSVTLLSYEQYF. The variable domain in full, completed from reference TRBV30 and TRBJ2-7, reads SQTIHQWPATLVQPVGSPLSLECTVEGTSNPNLYWYRQAAGRGLQLLFYSVGIGQISSEVPQNLSASRPQDRQFILSSKKLLLSDSGFYLCAWSVTLLSYEQYFGPGTRLTVT.